What follows are 25 T cell receptor beta chains derived from one specimen sequenced in a study of OX40 agonist ivuxolimab in advanced cancers. Profiled with immunoSEQ multiplex PCR; TCRdb holds only in-frame clones, not every one. In the table there are 45,000 to 50,000 clones, approximately 90% of which are singletons. The sample was CD4+ or CD8+ T cells sorted from blood, taken in a trial of the OX40 agonist ivuxolimab. Every receptor here comes from an adult with an advanced solid tumor such as melanoma, head and neck, liver or kidney cancer.

V gene TRBV29-1 combines with J gene TRBJ2-7; no firm D call. From germline, CDR1 is SQVTM and CDR2 ANQGSEA. Trimming shortened V by 2 bases and J by 0 bases, and 14 bases separated the two germline ends. The length of the CDR3 is 15 residues. The DNA of the CDR3 is TGCAGCGTTGAACGATCCGGGCCCAGCTCCTACGAGCAGTACTTC. Protein sequence: CSVERSGPSSYEQYF.

The chain employs TRBV23-1 and TRBJ2-2; maybe TRBD1 (6 bases). TRBV23-1 is labeled an ORF, and its function is uncertain. The V end lost 4 bases, the J end lost 2 bases, and 14 bases lay between the germline ends. The CDR3 contains 16 residues. The CDR3 bases are TGCGCCAGCAGTCCTCGGACAGAGCTAAACACCGGGGAGCTGTTTTTT. This encodes CASSPRTELNTGELFF.

V and J are TRBV4-2 and TRBJ1-4, with a weak D call TRBD1 (6 bases). CDR3 size: 14 residues. CDR1 is LGHNA, CDR2 YNFKEQ, per germline. V lost 2 bases and J lost 4, with 8 bases in between. Here the CDR3 reads CASSQIGGNEKLFF. CDR3 sequence (DNA): TGTGCCAGCAGCCAAATAGGGGGTAATGAAAAACTGTTTTTT.

J is TRBJ2-7 and V is TRBV11-3; unclear D gene. Germline V lookup: CDR1 SGHNT, CDR2 YENEEA. The CDR3 sequence is 13 residues long. V lost 1 base and J lost 1, with 5 bases in between. The CDR3 is CASSLGVSYEQYF. CDR3 DNA: TGTGCCAGCAGCTTAGGAGTATCCTACGAGCAGTACTTC.

The gene calls are TRBV28 and TRBJ1-2, with 7 bases aligning to TRBD1. Germline lookup yields CDR1 MDHEN and CDR2 SYDVKM. The CDR3 contains 13 residues. V shed 5 bases and J 4 bases; nucleotides not matched to a gene: 4. The CDR3 is CASSPTGTYGYTF. The CDR3, as DNA: TGTGCCAGCAGTCCGACAGGGACCTATGGCTACACCTTC.

V and J are TRBV5-4 and TRBJ2-5, with D unclear. The J call may be incorrect, as the DNA end agrees better with TRBJ2-7. Germline V gene data show CDR1 as SGHNT and CDR2 as YYREEE (reference sequence). The length of the CDR3 is 11 residues. CDR3 in DNA: TGTGCCAGCCAGAGGAAGGGCGAGCAGTACTTC. As protein: CASQRKGEQYF.

The chain has TRBV19 and TRBJ2-1; D perhaps matches TRBD2 (6 bases). The germline V gene has CDR1 LNHDA and CDR2 SQIVND (reference sequence). This CDR3 comprises 13 residues. V was clipped by 6 bases and J by 7 bases, with 13 bases between them. CDR3 DNA sequence: TGTGCCAGTAGGAAAACGGGGGTGAATGAGCAGTTCTTC. Protein product: CASRKTGVNEQFF.

This clone was counted between two and nine times. CDR3 amino acids: CASSKGQAGNYGYTF. The CDR3 DNA is TGTGCCAGTAGTAAGGGGCAGGCTGGAAACTATGGCTACACCTTC. The chain recombines TRBV19 with TRBJ1-2; D is perhaps TRBD1 (5 bases). Between the trimmed V and J ends, which lost 4 bases and 2 bases, there was a span of 14 bases. The CDR3 runs 15 residues. Germline V gene lookup returns CDR1 LNHDA and CDR2 SQIVND (reference sequence). Together with reference TRBV19 and TRBJ1-2, the CDR3 gives the full variable domain: DGGITQSPKYLFRKEGQNVTLSCEQNLNHDAMYWYRQDPGQGLRLIYYSQIVNDFQKGDIAEGYSVSREKKESFPLTVTSAQKNPTAFYLCASSKGQAGNYGYTFGSGTRLTVV.

This sequence joins TRBV10-3 and TRBJ2-7; tentatively, D is TRBD2 (5 bases). The germline gives CDR1 ENHRY, CDR2 SYGVKD. The CDR3 consists of 13 residues. The V end lost 6 bases, the J end lost 5 bases, and 14 bases lay between the germline ends. The CDR3 is CAIRLGLTDEQYF. CDR3 nucleotide sequence: TGTGCCATCAGGCTAGGACTGACGGACGAGCAGTACTTC.

The V and J genes are TRBV6-1 and TRBJ1-3; D is uncertain. In germline, CDR1 is MNHNS, CDR2 SASEGT. The CDR3 is 16 amino acids. The V and J ends lost 4 bases and 0 bases respectively, with 13 bases between them. The CDR3 DNA is TGTGCCAGCAGTGGGGTATTGGAACTCTCTGGAAACACCATATATTTT. Protein product: CASSGVLELSGNTIYF.

The rearrangement uses TRBV7-3 and TRBJ1-1; the D gene is possibly TRBD1 (6 bases). Trimming removed 6 bases from V and 1 base from J, with 18 bases in between. The CDR3 runs to 16 residues. Per the germline V gene, CDR1 is SGHTA and CDR2 is FQGTGA. The CDR3 region has the DNA TGTGCCAGCAGGCCCAACCCGGGGGCCGGGAACACTGAAGCTTTCTTT. Amino acid sequence: CASRPNPGAGNTEAFF.

This clone has just one count. Mismatch with germline at one junction end may stem from a read error. The chain uses TRBV6-5 and TRBJ2-3; D is perhaps TRBD1 (6 bases). The germline CDR1 and CDR2 sequences are MNHEY and SVGAGI. The length of the CDR3 is 11 residues. DNA for the CDR3: TGTGCCAGCAGTTCCGACGGACAGCAGGATTTT. Translating it yields CASSSDGQQDF.

This sequence joins TRBV5-1 and TRBJ2-1; D uncertain. Germline-derived CDR1 and CDR2 are SGHRS and YFSETQ. V was clipped by 0 bases and J by 9 bases, with 4 bases between them. The CDR3 loop spans 11 amino acids. The CDR3 DNA sequence: TGCGCCAGCAGCTTGGACGTTGAGCAGTTCTTC. Translated: CASSLDVEQFF.

The chain joins TRBV10-2 to TRBJ1-1; D is unclear. The V and J ends lost 6 bases and 1 base respectively, with 12 bases between them. Germline V gene lookup returns CDR1 WSHSY and CDR2 SAAADI. The CDR3 covers 14 residues. The CDR3 sequence is CASSPAGGNTEAFF. DNA for the CDR3: TGCGCCAGCAGCCCTGCAGGAGGGAACACTGAAGCTTTCTTT.

The chain recombines TRBV10-1 with TRBJ2-7, with 9 nucleotides matching TRBD1. V lost 7 bases, J lost 7 bases, and 14 bases stayed unmatched. There are 15 residues in the CDR3. CDR1 is WNHNN and CDR2 is SYGVQD in the germline V gene (reference sequence). The CDR3 DNA reads as TGCGCCAGCATCGACAGTGGGACAGGGCTTCAGGAGCAGTACTTC. The encoded protein is CASIDSGTGLQEQYF.

The CDR3: CASSQVWKGQGYEQYF. In DNA, the CDR3 is TGCGCCAGCAGCCAAGTATGGAAGGGACAGGGCTACGAGCAGTACTTC. V is TRBV4-1 and J is TRBJ2-7, with 9 bases matching TRBD1. CDR1 is MGHRA and CDR2 is YSYEKL in the germline V gene. Trimming at V came to 1 base and at J to 3 bases, leaving 7 bases not matched to a gene. The CDR3 spans 16 residues.

This sequence joins TRBV4-1 and TRBJ2-6; no firm D call. The V end lost 0 bases, the J end lost 0 bases, and 9 bases lay between the germline ends. This CDR3 spans 17 amino acids. The V gene's germline CDR1 is MGHRA and CDR2 YSYEKL. CDR3 sequence: CASSQDIGFSGANVLTF. CDR3 in DNA: TGCGCCAGCAGCCAAGATATAGGTTTCTCTGGGGCCAACGTCCTGACTTTC.

This clone showed up just once. This chain uses TRBV5-4 with TRBJ2-5, with D perhaps TRBD1 or TRBD2 (5 bases each). The CDR3 extends over 14 amino acids. Germline lookup yields CDR1 SGHNT and CDR2 YYREEE (reference sequence). Trimming took off 1 base at V and 3 bases at J, with 10 bases between the two ends. The CDR3, as DNA: TGTGCCAGCAGCTTGTACGAGGGGAAAGAGACCCAGTACTTC. Encoded protein: CASSLYEGKETQYF.

About this clone: The same CDR3 also results from other DNA sequences found in this sample. CDR3: CASSTRGNPEAFF. The CDR3 nucleotides read TGTGCCAGCAGCACGCGGGGTAACCCTGAAGCTTTCTTT. The V and J genes are TRBV5-4 and TRBJ1-1; D not certain. The V gene's germline CDR1 is SGHNT and CDR2 YYREEE (reference sequence). There are 13 residues in the CDR3. Deletions cut 4 bases from V and 6 bases from J, with 13 bases between.

V gene TRBV6-5 combines with J gene TRBJ1-1; 7 bases are shared with TRBD1. The CDR3 has 14 residues. CDR1 MNHEY and CDR2 SVGAGI come from the germline V gene. V lost 2 bases to trimming and J lost 0 bases; unmatched junction nucleotides: 0. The CDR3 DNA sequence: TGTGCCAGCAGTTACGGGACAGTGAACACTGAAGCTTTCTTT. This sequence encodes CASSYGTVNTEAFF.

This sequence joins TRBV10-1 and TRBJ2-5; no definite D call. Trimming left V 9 bases short and J 4 bases short, with 12 bases between. The CDR3 covers 12 residues. CDR1 and CDR2 (germline): WNHNN, SYGVQD (reference sequence). The CDR3 sequence is CASSHSGETQYF. The CDR3, as DNA: TGCGCCAGTTCGCACTCCGGAGAGACCCAGTACTTC.

The J gene is TRBJ1-1, the V gene TRBV11-2; D remains ambiguous. This CDR3 has 13 amino acids. The germline V and J ends were trimmed by 0 bases and 4 bases, with 6 bases remaining between them. The V gene's germline CDR1 is SGHAT and CDR2 FQNNGV. In nucleotides, the CDR3 is TGTGCCAGCAGCTTAGACTTGATCACTGAAGCTTTCTTT. It specifies CASSLDLITEAFF.

This chain connects TRBV27 to TRBJ2-7; D gene ambiguous. Deletions cut 5 bases from V and 0 bases from J, with 14 bases between. In germline, CDR1 is MNHEY, CDR2 SMNVEV (reference sequence). The CDR3 sequence is 15 residues long. In DNA, the CDR3 is TGTGCCAGCAGTCCCGACAAGCTCTACTCCTACGAGCAGTACTTC. Translation gives CASSPDKLYSYEQYF.

V and J are TRBV2 and TRBJ2-7, with 16 bases identical to TRBD2. The CDR3 is made up of 18 amino acids. Germline V CDR1 and CDR2: SNHLY, FYNNEI. V was pared by 3 bases and J by 4 bases, with 9 bases of the junction left unmatched. CDR3 bases: TGTGCCAGCAGTGACACGGGACTAGCGGGAGGGCCGATGTACGAGCAGTACTTC. Translated: CASSDTGLAGGPMYEQYF.

The CDR3 sequence: CASSLDRFFGNTIYF. CDR3 nucleotide sequence: TGTGCCAGCAGCTTGGACAGGTTCTTCGGAAACACCATATATTTT. The chain couples TRBV7-9 to TRBJ1-3, with TRBD1 matching over 7 bases. The CDR3 is 15 amino acids. Per the germline V gene, CDR1 is SEHNR and CDR2 is FQNEAQ (reference sequence). With 3 bases clipped from V and 4 bases from J, the junction kept 6 bases outside the gene matches. Full variable domain (remainder filled in from reference TRBV7-9 and TRBJ1-3): DTGVSQNPRHKITKRGQNVTFRCDPISEHNRLYWYRQTLGQGPEFLTYFQNEAQLEKSRLLSDRFSAERPKGSFSTLEIQRTEQGDSAMYLCASSLDRFFGNTIYFGEGSWLTVV.